This entry lists 19 T cell receptor beta chains sequenced from one sample in a study of shared clonotypes between healthy human individuals. Sequenced by immunoSEQ multiplex PCR; TCRdb stores in-frame clones only, minus some. The sample contains over 850,000 clones, 75% to 85% of which appear only once. The source material was memory CD4+ T cells from PBMCs. Stated subset: CD45RA-negative fraction. The receptors stem from a man aged 18-30 years in good health. Some clones in this sample may be carry-over from other donors' samples.

The rearrangement uses TRBV2 and TRBJ2-6; D may be TRBD2 (7 bases). Germline V gene lookup returns CDR1 SNHLY and CDR2 FYNNEI. The CDR3 totals 18 residues. Trimming took 4 bases from V and 0 from J, leaving 16 bases between them. The CDR3 loop is CASSGNGGRISGANVLTF. The CDR3 coding sequence is TGTGCCAGCAGTGGGAACGGGGGGCGAATCTCTGGGGCCAACGTCCTGACTTTC.

The chain uses TRBV21-1 and TRBJ2-7; TRBD2 is the table's D call and was not checked against the DNA. TRBV21-1 is labeled a pseudogene. The CDR3 is 14 amino acids. CDR3 bases: TGTGCCAGCAGCAAAGCGGTGGTAGCTGGGGAGCAGTACTTC. The encoded protein is CASSKAVVAGEQYF.

This clone has only one observation. The CDR3 sequence is CASSLFGGQGGQETQYF. The DNA for the CDR3 is TGTGCCAGCAGTTTATTCGGGGGACAGGGGGGTCAAGAGACCCAGTACTTC. The chain uses TRBV28 and TRBJ2-5, with TRBD1 identical over 11 bases. Germline V gene data show CDR1 as MDHEN and CDR2 as SYDVKM. The CDR3 loop spans 17 amino acids. The V gene end was trimmed by 1 base and the J gene end by 2 bases; junction bases not matched to a gene: 6.

This chain joins TRBV28 and TRBJ2-3; D is perhaps TRBD1 or TRBD2 (6 bases each). The V and J ends lost 8 bases and 4 bases respectively, with 16 bases between them. CDR1 is MDHEN and CDR2 is SYDVKM in the germline V gene. The CDR3 is 14 residues long. The CDR3 here is CASRGQKWADTQYF. The CDR3 DNA is TGTGCCAGCCGGGGGCAAAAATGGGCAGATACGCAGTATTTT. Full variable domain (outside the CDR3, taken from reference TRBV28 and TRBJ2-3): DVKVTQSSRYLVKRTGEKVFLECVQDMDHENMFWYRQDPGLGLRLIYFSYDVKMKEKGDIPEGYSVSREKKERFSLILESASTNQTSMYLCASRGQKWADTQYFGPGTRLTVL.

The chain combines TRBV10-3 with TRBJ2-5, with D uncertain. CDR1 is ENHRY and CDR2 is SYGVKD in the germline V gene. With 3 bases removed from V and 5 bases from J, the gap between germline ends came to 13 bases. CDR3 length: 14 residues. For the CDR3, the DNA is TGTGCCATCAGTGACCCGGACCTTACGGAGACCCAGTACTTC. This sequence encodes CAISDPDLTETQYF.

The chain couples TRBV2 to TRBJ1-1, with 9 bases lining up with TRBD1. This CDR3 is built from 14 residues. Germline CDR1 reads SNHLY; CDR2 reads FYNNEI. V trimming: 7 bases; J trimming: 3 bases; junction bases outside the gene matches: 6. In DNA form, the CDR3 reads TGTGCCAGCACCGCGACAGGGGGGTACACTGAAGCTTTCTTT. Protein product: CASTATGGYTEAFF.

V usage is TRBV5-1 and J usage is TRBJ2-1; maybe TRBD2 (5 bases). This CDR3 spans 13 amino acids. The ends were cut back, 6 bases at V and 5 bases at J, with 12 bases in the middle. Germline CDR1 is SGHRS and CDR2 is YFSETQ. The DNA of the CDR3 is TGCGCCAGCACCTTCGAGGGAAACAATGAGCAGTTCTTC. It translates to CASTFEGNNEQFF.

V gene TRBV11-1 combines with J gene TRBJ2-5; tentatively, D is TRBD1 (6 bases). V lost 5 bases to trimming and J lost 0 bases, with 7 bases between them. There are 13 residues in the CDR3. Germline assignment: CDR1 SGHAT and CDR2 FQDESV (reference sequence). The CDR3 reads CASSNRDQETQYF. In nucleotides, the CDR3 is TGTGCCAGCAGCAACAGGGACCAAGAGACCCAGTACTTC.

This clone was recorded once. This chain connects TRBV30 to TRBJ2-3; no definite D call. The CDR3 extends over 11 amino acids. V lost 2 bases and J 6 bases, leaving 6 bases between the germline ends. The germline gives CDR1 GTSNPN, CDR2 SVGIG (reference sequence). The CDR3 here is CAWSQEDTQYF. The CDR3 DNA reads as TGTGCCTGGAGTCAAGAGGATACGCAGTATTTT.

The sample holds one count of this clone. This chain links TRBV6-1 with TRBJ2-1, with TRBD2 identical over 9 bases. The CDR3 covers 16 residues. The germline gives CDR1 MNHNS, CDR2 SASEGT. Losses at the gene ends were 2 bases for V and 4 bases for J; bases not matched to a gene: 6. The CDR3 is CASSEISGLAYNEQFF. Written as DNA, the CDR3 is TGTGCCAGCAGTGAAATCTCGGGACTAGCTTACAATGAGCAGTTCTTC.

The chain is built from TRBV27 and TRBJ2-7, with no clear D. The germline V gene has CDR1 MNHEY and CDR2 SMNVEV (reference sequence). This CDR3 is 13 amino acids long. With 2 bases removed from V and 1 base from J, the gap between germline ends came to 6 bases. The CDR3 reads CASSLARSYEQYF. DNA for the CDR3: TGTGCCAGCAGTTTAGCCCGGTCCTACGAGCAGTACTTC.

The CDR3 sequence: CASSDPRQAIEKLFF. The CDR3 DNA follows: TGTGCCAGCAGTGATCCTAGACAGGCTATTGAAAAACTGTTTTTT. V is TRBV6-1 and J is TRBJ1-4, with a possible D match to TRBD1 (6 bases). V was shortened by 3 bases and J by 7 bases, with 15 bases between the two germline ends. CDR1 is MNHNS and CDR2 is SASEGT in the germline V gene. This CDR3 contains 15 residues.

This clone was observed once. The genes are TRBV5-1 and TRBJ2-5; TRBD1 aligns across 8 bases. V dropped 4 bases and J dropped 3; count of bases not matched to a gene: 8. Germline V gene lookup returns CDR1 SGHRS and CDR2 YFSETQ. This CDR3 is 15 amino acids long. The CDR3 DNA sequence: TGCGCCAGCAGCCGGGGGACAGGACAAGAAGAGACCCAGTACTTC. Encoded protein: CASSRGTGQEETQYF.

This rearrangement joins TRBV18 to TRBJ2-7, with TRBD2 identical over 11 bases. The CDR3 totals 16 residues. J was trimmed by 6 bases and V by 0 bases; bases with no gene match: 7. Germline-derived CDR1 and CDR2 are KGHSH and LQKENI. The chain's CDR3 is CASSPPSGRAVSEQYF. CDR3 nucleotides: TGTGCCAGCTCACCACCTAGCGGGAGGGCCGTTAGCGAGCAGTACTTC.

The chain joins TRBV5-1 to TRBJ2-7; D is possibly TRBD1 or TRBD2 (5 bases each). Trimming cost V 4 bases and J 5 bases, with 16 bases left between them. Germline assignment: CDR1 SGHRS and CDR2 YFSETQ. The CDR3 length is 14 residues. DNA of the CDR3: TGCGCCAGCAGCCCCGCCCCGGGGCAGGACGAGCAGTACTTC. This codes for CASSPAPGQDEQYF. The complete variable domain, with remaining parts taken from reference TRBV5-1 and TRBJ2-7, reads KAGVTQTPRYLIKTRGQQVTLSCSPISGHRSVSWYQQTPGQGLQFLFEYFSETQRNKGNFPGRFSGRQFSNSRSEMNVSTLELGDSALYLCASSPAPGQDEQYFGPGTRLTVT.

The chain joins TRBV6-5 to TRBJ2-7; 7 bases agree with TRBD1. Germline V gives CDR1 MNHEY, CDR2 SVGAGI. Losses at the gene ends were 0 bases for V and 4 bases for J; bases not matched to a gene: 6. This CDR3 region has 15 residues. The CDR3 DNA reads as TGTGCCAGCAGTTACTCGACACAGGGGCTTTACGAGCAGTACTTC. The encoded protein is CASSYSTQGLYEQYF.

This clone was observed a few times. The CDR3 spells CASSRDRLNTEAFF. As DNA, the CDR3 is TGCGCCAGCAGCCGGGACAGACTGAACACTGAAGCTTTCTTT. The V gene is TRBV5-1, the J gene TRBJ1-1; TRBD1 agrees at 7 bases. The length of the CDR3 is 14 residues. V dropped 4 bases and J dropped 0; count of bases not matched to a gene: 3. Germline V lookup: CDR1 SGHRS, CDR2 YFSETQ.

CDR3: CASSDNLLSEQFF. In nucleotides, the CDR3 is TGTGCCAGCAGTGACAATTTACTCAGTGAGCAGTTCTTC. This rearrangement joins TRBV6-4 to TRBJ2-1, with D uncertain. The CDR3 loop spans 13 amino acids. Between the trimmed V and J ends, which lost 2 bases and 9 bases, there was a span of 11 bases. CDR1 is MRHNA and CDR2 is SNTAGT in the germline V gene.

A few counts support this clone. At one end the junction does not follow the germline gene, possibly because of a read error. The chain links TRBV5-1 to TRBJ2-2, with 9 nucleotides matching TRBD1. Germline-derived CDR1 and CDR2 are SGHRS and YFSETQ. The CDR3 has 15 amino acids. CDR3 bases: TGCGCGAGCACGACGGGGACAGGGCTCACCGGGGAGCTGTTTTTT. Amino acids: CASTTGTGLTGELFF.